This T cell receptor beta chain was sequenced in a study of blood T cell repertoires in COVID-19. For the study at large: PBMCs, B-cell-depleted T cells, or T cells provided the cDNA or gDNA that made up the material.

Methods used by the authors: Cell counts per sample came from amplifying reference gene primers. Generated by immunoSEQ multiplex PCR, the TCRdb table keeps only in-frame clones and is missing some. V and J calls and clone size are given by that table; D and trimming were obtained from the DNA. The sample consists of 250,000 to 350,000 clones, about nine tenths of them appearing once. This CDR3 spans 17 amino acids. V trimming: 4 bases; J trimming: 0 bases; junction bases outside the gene matches: 9. The germline V gene encodes CDR1 LGHDT and CDR2 YNNKEL (reference sequence). The rearrangement links TRBV3-1 (or the pseudogene TRBV3-2) to TRBJ2-3; 8 bases match TRBD2. Material: peripheral blood. The source of this sequence is a woman aged 40 to 49 who had recovered from COVID-19. CDR3 sequence: CASSRWTSSPSTDTQYF. The CDR3 bases are TGTGCCAGCAGCCGCTGGACTAGCTCCCCTAGCACAGATACGCAGTATTTT.